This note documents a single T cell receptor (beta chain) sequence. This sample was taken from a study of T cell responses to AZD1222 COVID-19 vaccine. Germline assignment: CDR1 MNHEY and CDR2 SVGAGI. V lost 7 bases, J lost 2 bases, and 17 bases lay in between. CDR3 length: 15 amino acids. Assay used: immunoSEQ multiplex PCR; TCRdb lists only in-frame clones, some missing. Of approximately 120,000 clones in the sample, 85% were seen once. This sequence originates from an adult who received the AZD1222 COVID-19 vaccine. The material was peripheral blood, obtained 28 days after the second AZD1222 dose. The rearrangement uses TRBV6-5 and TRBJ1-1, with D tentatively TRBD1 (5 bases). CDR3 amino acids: CASIHGGTLNTEAFF. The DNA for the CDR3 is TGTGCCAGCATCCACGGGGGAACCCTTAACACTGAAGCTTTCTTT.